The 10 T cell receptor beta chains listed next were all sequenced from one sample in a study of cytomegalovirus exposure and HLA in healthy donors. The PCR had 60 Vbeta and 13 Jbeta primers. Clones were read by immunoSEQ multiplex PCR, and TCRdb kept only the in-frame ones, dropping some. The repertoire includes more than 95,000 clones, roughly four fifths of them detected once, and 6.3% sits in the top ten. Sample: PBMCs. The receptors were gathered from a woman between 40 and 50 years old in good health and CMV-seronegative.

The chain carries TRBV2 and TRBJ2-7, with 7 positions matching TRBD1. The CDR3 contains 13 residues. Trimming at V came to 6 bases and at J to 6 bases, leaving 8 bases not matched to a gene. The V gene's germline CDR1 is SNHLY and CDR2 FYNNEI. The CDR3 is CASRALQGIEQYF. CDR3 nucleotides: TGTGCCAGCAGGGCCTTACAGGGGATCGAGCAGTACTTC.

This chain links TRBV29-1 with TRBJ2-5; 10 nucleotides align to TRBD1. The germline CDR1 and CDR2 sequences are SQVTM and ANQGSEA. The CDR3 spans 13 residues. V lost 8 bases, J lost 4 bases, and 7 bases stayed unmatched. The CDR3 is CSHSGTGAETQYF. DNA of the CDR3: TGCAGCCATTCCGGGACAGGGGCAGAGACCCAGTACTTC.

This clone has a single count. The J gene is TRBJ2-1, the V gene TRBV9, with 14 bases fitting TRBD2. Germline trimming cut 4 bases from V and 10 bases from J; bases unmatched to any gene: 7. Germline V gene data show CDR1 as SGDLS and CDR2 as YYNGEE. The CDR3 is made up of 15 amino acids. CDR3 region: CASSPGTSGRREQFF. The CDR3 DNA is TGTGCCAGCAGCCCAGGGACTAGCGGGAGACGGGAGCAGTTCTTC.

This sequence joins TRBV10-3 and TRBJ2-3; 14 bases are a match to TRBD2. Germline V gives CDR1 ENHRY, CDR2 SYGVKD. This CDR3 spans 14 amino acids. V lost 5 bases to trimming and J lost 6 bases; unmatched junction nucleotides: 1. CDR3 region: CAISRTSGRDTQYF. In DNA, the CDR3 is TGTGCCATCAGTAGGACTAGCGGGAGGGATACGCAGTATTTT.

The chain couples TRBV7-3 to TRBJ1-1; D is unclear. The germline V gene has CDR1 SGHTA and CDR2 FQGTGA. Deletions cut 1 base from V and 1 base from J, with 13 bases between. The CDR3 is 16 amino acids. CDR3 nucleotides: TGTGCCAGCAGCTTAAGTGCCAGACATGGGAACACTGAAGCTTTCTTT. Its translation: CASSLSARHGNTEAFF.

This clone was counted only a few times. The chain carries TRBV2 and TRBJ2-7, with D tentatively TRBD2 (5 bases). The germline V gene has CDR1 SNHLY and CDR2 FYNNEI. The germline V and J ends were trimmed by 7 bases and 1 base, with 14 bases remaining between them. This CDR3 contains 14 residues. The CDR3 loop reads CASMRSSLSYEQYF. The CDR3 DNA reads as TGTGCCAGCATGAGATCTAGCCTTTCCTACGAGCAGTACTTC. Variable domain in full (rest from reference TRBV2 and TRBJ2-7): EPEVTQTPSHQVTQMGQEVILRCVPISNHLYFYWYRQILGQKVEFLVSFYNNEISEKSEIFDDQFSVERPDGSNFTLKIRSTKLEDSAMYFCASMRSSLSYEQYFGPGTRLTVT.

The rearrangement joins TRBV28 to TRBJ2-7; possible D gene TRBD2, 5 bases. V lost 6 bases, J lost 3 bases, and 18 bases lay in between. Germline V CDR1 and CDR2: MDHEN, SYDVKM. This CDR3 is built from 15 residues. CDR3 DNA sequence: TGTGCCAGCAGCCTCGGACTGGCCTCCTTCTACGAGCAGTACTTC. This sequence encodes CASSLGLASFYEQYF.

The V and J genes are TRBV4-1 and TRBJ2-1; D might be TRBD2 (6 bases). The V end lost 1 base, the J end lost 0 bases, and 10 bases lay between the germline ends. The CDR3 length is 16 residues. CDR1 MGHRA and CDR2 YSYEKL come from the germline V gene. The CDR3 spells CASSQAASDSYNEQFF. Written as DNA, the CDR3 is TGCGCCAGCAGCCAAGCGGCTAGCGACTCCTACAATGAGCAGTTCTTC.

This chain joins TRBV28 and TRBJ2-7, with D perhaps matching TRBD1 (5 bases). The CDR3 covers 17 residues. V shed 2 bases and J shed 2 bases, with 19 bases lying between them. Germline values: CDR1 MDHEN, CDR2 SYDVKM. This chain's CDR3 is CASSLKGYGQRTYEQYF. The CDR3, as DNA: TGTGCCAGCAGTTTAAAGGGGTACGGGCAAAGGACCTACGAGCAGTACTTC.

This chain joins TRBV4-1 and TRBJ2-7; D not resolved. The CDR3 runs to 15 residues. Germline lookup yields CDR1 MGHRA and CDR2 YSYEKL. Trimming pared 1 base from V and 6 bases from J, leaving 16 bases between. The CDR3 loop reads CASSQGAVGEREQYF. CDR3 coding DNA: TGCGCCAGCAGCCAAGGGGCCGTCGGCGAACGCGAGCAGTACTTC.